The 15 T cell receptor beta chains in this list originate from one sample, sequenced in a study of OX40 agonist ivuxolimab in advanced cancers. The library was built by means of the immunoSEQ multiplex PCR assay. TCRdb retrieved this table from immuneACCESS and kept in-frame rearrangements only. Not all clones are present; in checked studies, unresolved V genes account for under half, and no reason is known for the remainder. The sample table lists around 80,000 clones, more than 85% of them with a count of one. The leading ten clones occupy approximately 0.99% of the sample. Sample: CD4+ or CD8+ T cells sorted from blood, taken in a trial of the OX40 agonist ivuxolimab. The source is an adult with an advanced solid tumor such as melanoma, head and neck, liver or kidney cancer.

This clone was counted only a few times. The chain uses TRBV19 and TRBJ1-5; D not resolved. The CDR3 is 15 residues long. The V end lost 5 bases, the J end lost 5 bases, and 16 bases lay between the germline ends. Germline assignment: CDR1 LNHDA and CDR2 SQIVND (reference sequence). The CDR3 here is CASSGGRGKDQPQHF. The CDR3 DNA reads as TGTGCCAGTAGTGGTGGCCGGGGAAAAGATCAGCCCCAGCATTTT.

V is TRBV7-2 and J is TRBJ1-1; 7 bases are a match to TRBD1. CDR3 size: 13 residues. Germline V gene sequence: CDR1 SGHTA, CDR2 FQGNSA. After removal of 4 bases from V and 4 bases from J, the junction contained 3 bases not matched to a gene. CDR3 in DNA: TGTGCCAGCAGCTATCAGGGGGGCACTGAAGCTTTCTTT. Protein: CASSYQGGTEAFF. The full variable domain, completed using reference TRBV7-2 and TRBJ1-1, is GAGVSQSPSNKVTEKGKDVELRCDPISGHTALYWYRQSLGQGLEFLIYFQGNSAPDKSGLPSDRFSAERTGGSVSTLTIQRTQQEDSAVYLCASSYQGGTEAFFGQGTRLTVV.

The chain carries TRBV30 and TRBJ1-2; perhaps TRBD1 as D (5 bases). The CDR3 loop spans 14 amino acids. CDR1 is GTSNPN, CDR2 SVGIG, per germline (reference sequence). Trimming stripped 0 bases from V and 1 base from J, with 9 bases between. CDR3 in DNA: TGTGCCTGGAGTGTACTTCAGGGTAACTATGGCTACACCTTC. This sequence encodes CAWSVLQGNYGYTF.

V usage is TRBV7-3 and J usage is TRBJ2-6; D not certain. Germline V gene data show CDR1 as SGHTA and CDR2 as FQGTGA. The CDR3 is 16 residues long. V was clipped by 4 bases and J by 2 bases, with 12 bases between them. CDR3 sequence: CASSSGRSAGANVLTF. The CDR3 region has the DNA TGTGCCAGCAGCTCCGGACGGTCCGCTGGGGCCAACGTCCTGACTTTC.

The sample holds a few counts of this clone. J is TRBJ1-6 and V is TRBV7-2; D gene unclear. CDR1 SGHTA and CDR2 FQGNSA come from the germline V gene. Trimming left V 4 bases short and J 6 bases short, with 7 bases between. The CDR3 is 13 residues long. CDR3 loop: CASSSLFNSPLHF. For the CDR3, the DNA is TGTGCCAGCAGCTCTTTATTTAATTCACCCCTCCACTTT.

The chain employs TRBV28 and TRBJ1-2, with D tentatively TRBD1 (5 bases). CDR3 length: 17 amino acids. The germline gives CDR1 MDHEN, CDR2 SYDVKM. Deletions cut 6 bases from V and 0 bases from J, with 20 bases between. This CDR3 is CASSRPIQGAANYGYTF. CDR3 DNA: TGTGCCAGCAGCCGACCGATCCAGGGAGCAGCTAACTATGGCTACACCTTC.

The chain joins TRBV4-1 to TRBJ2-1; D is unclear. The CDR3 has 15 residues. Germline assignment: CDR1 MGHRA and CDR2 YSYEKL. V was trimmed by 1 base and J by 8 bases, leaving 15 bases between them. CDR3 coding DNA: TGCGCCAGCAGCCAAGTTTATGCCCTATTCGATGAGCAGTTCTTC. Translation gives CASSQVYALFDEQFF.

The chain has TRBV2 and TRBJ2-7; a possible D gene is TRBD1 (7 bases). This CDR3 contains 15 residues. CDR1 is SNHLY, CDR2 FYNNEI, per germline. V shed 3 bases and J shed 6 bases, with 18 bases lying between them. CDR3 in DNA: TGTGCCAGCAGTGATTTGATGGCAGGGGGGTCCGAGCAGTACTTC. Translation: CASSDLMAGGSEQYF.

The chain is built from TRBV11-2 and TRBJ2-2; D tentatively fits TRBD1 or TRBD2 (5 bases each). V lost 6 bases and J lost 5, with 19 bases in between. This CDR3 is 16 amino acids long. Germline V gene lookup returns CDR1 SGHAT and CDR2 FQNNGV. For the CDR3, the DNA is TGTGCCAGCAGACCGCCAAACGGGGCAGGGACCGGGGAGCTGTTTTTT. Translation: CASRPPNGAGTGELFF.

A note on this clone: The sample holds other DNA sequences that translate to the same CDR3. The rearrangement uses TRBV19 and TRBJ1-1; 8 bases match TRBD1. The V gene's germline CDR1 is LNHDA and CDR2 SQIVND (reference sequence). This CDR3 is 14 amino acids long. V trimming: 4 bases; J trimming: 5 bases; junction bases outside the gene matches: 6. The DNA for the CDR3 is TGTGCCAGTAGTACCGGGACAGGAGGGACTGAAGCTTTCTTT. This sequence encodes CASSTGTGGTEAFF.

V is TRBV7-9 and J is TRBJ1-1, with D possibly matching TRBD1 (5 bases). Germline lookup yields CDR1 SEHNR and CDR2 FQNEAQ (reference sequence). V lost 4 bases, J lost 0 bases, and 12 bases lay in between. The CDR3 is 15 residues long. The CDR3 nucleotides are TGTGCCAGCAGCTCCATCACAGGCCTGAACACTGAAGCTTTCTTT. Translation: CASSSITGLNTEAFF.

The J gene is TRBJ2-3, the V gene TRBV19; 9 positions match TRBD2. This CDR3 region has 15 residues. V shed 3 bases and J 4 bases; nucleotides not matched to a gene: 5. Per the germline V gene, CDR1 is LNHDA and CDR2 is SQIVND (reference sequence). CDR3 bases: TGTGCCAGTAGTATGTTCGCGGGGGGGGCAGATACGCAGTATTTT. The encoded protein is CASSMFAGGADTQYF.

The chain recombines TRBV5-1 with TRBJ2-2; D gene uncertain. The CDR3 sequence is 15 residues long. The germline CDR1 and CDR2 sequences are SGHRS and YFSETQ. V lost 0 bases to trimming and J lost 4 bases, with 10 bases between them. As DNA, the CDR3 is TGCGCCAGCAGCTTGGGACCTACGGGCACCGGGGAGCTGTTTTTT. It encodes CASSLGPTGTGELFF.

The chain carries TRBV5-4 and TRBJ2-1; TRBD2 matches at 11 bases. J was trimmed by 4 bases and V by 3 bases; bases with no gene match: 3. Germline values: CDR1 SGHNT, CDR2 YYREEE (reference sequence). CDR3 length: 15 residues. In DNA form, the CDR3 reads TGTGCCAGCAGCTCCGGGACTAGCGGATACAATGAGCAGTTCTTC. It yields the protein CASSSGTSGYNEQFF.

The genes are TRBV27 and TRBJ2-7; D is unclear. The length of the CDR3 is 13 residues. V shed 2 bases and J shed 2 bases, with 7 bases lying between them. CDR1 is MNHEY and CDR2 is SMNVEV in the germline V gene (reference sequence). CDR3 region: CASSLGETYEQYF. The CDR3 nucleotides read TGTGCCAGCAGTTTAGGAGAGACCTACGAGCAGTACTTC.